One sample yielded the 20 T cell receptor beta chains listed below, sequenced in a study of blood T cells in healthy people across ages. A second PCR, run for roughly 7 to 11 cycles, used a sample-barcoded 5' primer plus a J-beta primer mix. From the 5' RACE reads, TCRdb called clonotypes with MiXCR, one entry per CDR3 protein. This sample has roughly 800,000 distinct CDR3 sequences, with about 26% found just once. The sample was also reused in another study, on T cells of mothers and their children.

What was sequenced was blood. These TCRs come from a boy between 10 and 17 years old in good health.

There are a few counts of this clonotype. The chain employs TRBV3-1 and TRBJ2-7; D remains ambiguous. Per germline, CDR1 LGHDT and CDR2 YNNKEL (reference sequence). V was pared by 0 bases and J by 1 base, with 7 bases between. The CDR3 contains 14 residues. This CDR3 reads CASSQDQASYEQYF. The CDR3 DNA is TGTGCCAGCAGCCAAGATCAGGCTTCCTACGAGCAGTACTTC.

The V and J genes are TRBV4-1 and TRBJ2-5; no clear D gene. Matching the DNA end better, TRBJ2-7 makes the J call doubtful. This CDR3 spans 14 amino acids. Germline values: CDR1 MGHRA, CDR2 YSYEKL. CDR3 in amino acids: CASSYLDGTYEQYF. The CDR3 DNA follows: TGCGCCAGCAGCTACCTTGACGGAACCTACGAGCAGTACTTC.

In its sample, this clonotype was seen a few times. The gene calls are TRBV28 and TRBJ1-5; the match to TRBD1 covers 7 bases. V lost 2 bases to trimming and J lost 6 bases; unmatched junction nucleotides: 7. The CDR3 loop spans 15 amino acids. The V gene's germline CDR1 is MDHEN and CDR2 SYDVKM. The CDR3 DNA sequence: TGTGCCAGCAGTTTAACCGGGACAGAGGGTCAGCCCCAGCATTTT. Its translation: CASSLTGTEGQPQHF.

The chain is built from TRBV10-3 and TRBJ2-3, with TRBD1 matching 7 bases. Trimming cost V 2 bases and J 7 bases; bases outside gene matches: 3. The germline gives CDR1 ENHRY, CDR2 SYGVKD. The CDR3 length is 13 residues. CDR3 amino acids: CAISERQGYTQYF. Here the CDR3 DNA reads TGTGCCATCAGTGAGCGACAGGGCTATACGCAGTATTTT.

The chain is built from TRBV10-3 and TRBJ1-2; TRBD1 agrees at 9 bases. The trim removed 5 bases at V and 6 bases at J, leaving 4 bases unmatched. This CDR3 has 13 residues. Germline CDR1 reads ENHRY; CDR2 reads SYGVKD. The CDR3 loop is CAISQRDRDGYTF. DNA for the CDR3: TGTGCCATCAGTCAAAGGGACAGGGATGGCTACACCTTC.

This clonotype was seen a few times. CDR3 in amino acids: CASSQELGRARYEQYF. DNA for the CDR3: TGTGCCAGCAGCCAAGAATTGGGAAGGGCCCGTTACGAGCAGTACTTC. This sequence joins TRBV14 and TRBJ2-7; D not resolved. Germline V gene sequence: CDR1 SGHDN, CDR2 FVKESK. Trimming shortened V by 0 bases and J by 4 bases, and 16 bases separated the two germline ends. The CDR3 loop spans 16 amino acids.

This clonotype was observed a handful of times. The chain uses TRBV7-6 and TRBJ1-6, with D hard to call. Germline V gene lookup returns CDR1 SGHVS and CDR2 FNYEAQ. V lost 5 bases and J lost 6, with 14 bases in between. There are 15 residues in the CDR3. CDR3 bases: TGTGCCAGCAGCGTAGGAGCGGAGCTTAATTCACCCCTCCACTTT. This sequence encodes CASSVGAELNSPLHF.

The sample holds a few counts of this clonotype. This CDR3 is CASSAGQVTTNEKLFF. The CDR3 DNA reads as TGTGCCAGCAGCGCCGGACAGGTCACAACTAATGAAAAACTGTTTTTT. The V gene is TRBV7-6, the J gene TRBJ1-4, with TRBD1 matching 7 bases. Germline CDR1 and CDR2: SGHVS and FNYEAQ. The length of the CDR3 is 16 residues. The trim removed 5 bases at V and 0 bases at J, leaving 6 bases unmatched.

The chain links TRBV7-9 to TRBJ2-7, with 9 bases aligning to TRBD1. This CDR3 region has 14 residues. Trimming cost V 10 bases and J 3 bases; bases outside gene matches: 10. Per germline, CDR1 SEHNR and CDR2 FQNEAQ (reference sequence). In nucleotides, the CDR3 is TGTGCCACTAAAAGGGAGGGACAGGGCTACGAGCAGTACTTC. It yields the protein CATKREGQGYEQYF.

Here the CDR3 reads CASSLSRTGGMEQFF. In DNA form, the CDR3 reads TGCGCCAGCAGCTTGTCCCGGACAGGGGGGATGGAGCAGTTCTTC. V and J are TRBV5-1 and TRBJ2-1; 10 bases align to TRBD1. Looked up from germline, CDR1 is SGHRS and CDR2 is YFSETQ. V was clipped by 1 base and J by 10 bases; unmatched bases: 8. This CDR3 comprises 15 residues.

This CDR3 is CASSEWDRGRETQYF. CDR3 DNA: TGTGCCAGCAGTGAATGGGACAGGGGGCGAGAGACCCAGTACTTC. The chain is built from TRBV6-1 and TRBJ2-1; TRBD1 aligns across 12 bases. Judging by the DNA end, TRBJ2-5 fits better; the J call may be wrong. Germline V gives CDR1 MNHNS, CDR2 SASEGT. The CDR3 is 15 amino acids.

This clonotype was picked up a small number of times. The chain links TRBV7-2 to TRBJ2-1; the match to TRBD2 covers 10 bases. Germline trimming cut 3 bases from V and 8 bases from J; bases unmatched to any gene: 7. Germline lookup yields CDR1 SGHTA and CDR2 FQGNSA. This CDR3 is built from 15 residues. This CDR3 is CASSLSGGAVHEQFF. CDR3 nucleotide sequence: TGTGCCAGCAGCTTGAGCGGGGGGGCCGTCCATGAGCAGTTCTTC.

This chain uses TRBV7-6 with TRBJ1-4, with a tentative D call TRBD1 (5 bases). The V end lost 4 bases, the J end lost 4 bases, and 10 bases lay between the germline ends. Per germline, CDR1 SGHVS and CDR2 FNYEAQ. The CDR3 spans 14 residues. DNA for the CDR3: TGTGCCAGCAGCTCGACAGCTCTTAATGAAAAACTGTTTTTT. It is translated as CASSSTALNEKLFF.

Worth noting for this clonotype: Being one base from a much bigger clone, this may be a read error. The rearrangement uses TRBV14 and TRBJ2-5; unclear D gene. CDR3 length: 11 residues. CDR1 is SGHDN and CDR2 is FVKESK in the germline V gene. CDR3 sequence: CASGQEETQYF. The CDR3 DNA reads as TGTGCCAGCGGCCAAGAAGAGACCCAGTACTTC.

As DNA, the CDR3 is TGTGCCAGCAGCTTAGTGAGGGGGGCCACGGAGACCCAGTACTTC. As protein: CASSLVRGATETQYF. The chain carries TRBV7-2 and TRBJ2-5; D is tentatively TRBD1 or TRBD2 (6 bases each). The CDR3 has 15 residues. CDR1 and CDR2 (germline): SGHTA, FQGNSA. V was clipped by 1 base and J by 5 bases, with 14 bases between them.

This clonotype was counted only a few times. This chain uses TRBV5-1 with TRBJ2-7; 9 bases fit TRBD2. CDR3 size: 14 residues. Per the germline V gene, CDR1 is SGHRS and CDR2 is YFSETQ. After removal of 4 bases from V and 5 bases from J, the junction contained 7 bases not matched to a gene. CDR3 sequence reads: CASSTLAGKHEQYF. The CDR3 bases are TGCGCCAGCAGCACACTAGCGGGTAAACACGAGCAGTACTTC.

This clonotype was counted at least ten times. The chain carries TRBV7-3 and TRBJ1-1; D not resolved. Germline CDR1 and CDR2: SGHTA and FQGTGA. V was trimmed by 4 bases and J by 0 bases, leaving 6 bases between them. This CDR3 region has 13 residues. CDR3 protein: CASSSSMNTEAFF. The CDR3 region has the DNA TGTGCCAGCAGCTCTTCGATGAACACTGAAGCTTTCTTT. The full variable domain, rest sourced from reference TRBV7-3 and TRBJ1-1, is GAGVSQTPSNKVTEKGKYVELRCDPISGHTALYWYRQSLGQGPEFLIYFQGTGAADDSGLPNDRFFAVRPEGSVSTLKIQRTERGDSAVYLCASSSSMNTEAFFGQGTRLTVV.

This clonotype was observed a handful of times. This chain links TRBV7-2 with TRBJ2-5; TRBD2 agrees at 14 bases. The DNA end favors TRBJ2-1, so the J call may be wrong. CDR1 is SGHTA and CDR2 is FQGNSA in the germline V gene. The CDR3 is made up of 17 amino acids. The CDR3 reads CASSPNGLAGGGHEQFF. The CDR3 nucleotides read TGTGCCAGCAGCCCGAACGGACTAGCGGGGGGCGGGCATGAGCAGTTCTTC.

The V call is TRBV7-3, the J call TRBJ2-3; perhaps D is TRBD1 or TRBD2 (5 bases each). CDR3 length: 14 residues. Germline V gene sequence: CDR1 SGHTA, CDR2 FQGTGA. V gave up 5 bases and J gave up 2 bases, with 11 bases separating them. As DNA, the CDR3 is TGTGCCAGCAGCCCCGGGACGGACACAGATACGCAGTATTTT. Translation: CASSPGTDTDTQYF. Complete variable domain (other parts from reference TRBV7-3 and TRBJ2-3): GAGVSQTPSNKVTEKGKYVELRCDPISGHTALYWYRQSLGQGPEFLIYFQGTGAADDSGLPNDRFFAVRPEGSVSTLKIQRTERGDSAVYLCASSPGTDTDTQYFGPGTRLTVL.

In this sample, this clonotype turned up a few times. The V and J genes are TRBV20-1 and TRBJ1-4; D is possibly TRBD1 (5 bases). The length of the CDR3 is 15 residues. Germline CDR1 is DFQATT and CDR2 is SNEGSKA (reference sequence). V lost 5 bases, J lost 8 bases, and 21 bases lay in between. CDR3 loop: CSARLSTGPEEKLFF. DNA for the CDR3: TGCAGTGCTCGCCTATCAACAGGCCCGGAGGAAAAACTGTTTTTT.